This passage covers 27 T cell receptor beta chains from one sample sequenced in a study of T-cell reconstitution after alpha-beta-depleted transplantation in children. Researchers prepared the TCRbeta library using unique molecular identifiers, the study reports. MiXCR, run by TCRdb on the PCR reads, gives a single entry per CDR3 protein. This table holds 350,000 to 400,000 distinct CDR3 sequences, about an eighth found once. The sequenced sample was PBMCs, obtained from the stem cell graft. The receptor source for this set is a human donor who donated a stem cell graft to a child with Fanconi anemia.

The J gene is TRBJ1-1, the V gene TRBV2; D gene ambiguous. Per the germline V gene, CDR1 is SNHLY and CDR2 is FYNNEI. The CDR3 is 12 amino acids. V shed 0 bases and J shed 11 bases, with 10 bases lying between them. In DNA, the CDR3 is TGTGCCAGCAGTGAAGCGAGAAGGGAGGCTTTCTTT. As protein: CASSEARREAFF.

The V and J genes are TRBV29-1 and TRBJ2-2; a possible D gene is TRBD1 (6 bases). The CDR3 loop spans 15 amino acids. From germline, CDR1 is SQVTM and CDR2 ANQGSEA. V dropped 7 bases and J dropped 2 bases, with 17 bases sitting between them. The CDR3 region has the DNA TGCAGCGCTGGGACCGGGACAACAAACACCGGGGAGCTGTTTTTT. It translates to CSAGTGTTNTGELFF.

This chain joins TRBV4-3 and TRBJ2-1; D gene uncertain. Trimming took 0 bases from V and 3 from J, leaving 6 bases between them. Germline CDR1 is LGHNA and CDR2 is YSLEER. The CDR3 runs to 14 residues. The CDR3 reads CASSQETLYNEQFF. In DNA, the CDR3 is TGCGCCAGCAGCCAAGAGACTCTCTACAATGAGCAGTTCTTC.

V is TRBV27 and J is TRBJ1-4; a weak D match, TRBD1 (6 bases). The V gene's germline CDR1 is MNHEY and CDR2 SMNVEV (reference sequence). V was shortened by 5 bases and J by 7 bases, with 17 bases between the two germline ends. The CDR3 covers 15 residues. CDR3 coding DNA: TGTGCCAGCAGTCCCTCGGGGCAGGGGTCTGAAAAACTGTTTTTT. Translation: CASSPSGQGSEKLFF.

This chain links TRBV4-2 with TRBJ2-7; the match to TRBD2 covers 9 bases. Trimming removed 3 bases from V and 6 bases from J; junction bases left unmatched: 12. CDR3 length: 16 residues. Germline CDR1 reads LGHNA; CDR2 reads YNFKEQ. This chain's CDR3 is CASSQASMGLAVEQYF. In nucleotides, the CDR3 is TGTGCCAGCAGCCAGGCTTCGATGGGACTAGCAGTCGAGCAGTACTTC.

The chain recombines TRBV7-6 with TRBJ1-1; maybe TRBD1 (6 bases). V was cut by 5 bases and J by 1 base, with 11 bases left in between. Germline V gene lookup returns CDR1 SGHVS and CDR2 FNYEAQ. CDR3 length: 14 amino acids. The CDR3 loop reads CASSALQGNTEAFF. The CDR3 DNA reads TGTGCCAGCAGCGCTCTACAGGGGAACACTGAAGCTTTCTTT. The full variable domain, completed using reference TRBV7-6 and TRBJ1-1, is GAGVSQSPRYKVTKRGQDVALRCDPISGHVSLYWYRQALGQGPEFLTYFNYEAQQDKSGLPNDRFSAERPEGSISTLTIQRTEQRDSAMYRCASSALQGNTEAFFGQGTRLTVV.

V and J are TRBV19 and TRBJ1-4; D uncertain. V lost 3 bases and J lost 1, with 12 bases in between. Germline lookup yields CDR1 LNHDA and CDR2 SQIVND (reference sequence). The CDR3 spans 16 residues. CDR3 bases: TGTGCCAGTAGTATTGCCGTGGGAGGAACTAATGAAAAACTGTTTTTT. It codes for CASSIAVGGTNEKLFF.

This chain joins TRBV7-2 and TRBJ2-5; D is unclear. This CDR3 contains 15 residues. Trimming stripped 1 base from V and 4 bases from J, with 13 bases between. The germline V gene has CDR1 SGHTA and CDR2 FQGNSA. This chain's CDR3 is CASSLDHWVGETQYF. As DNA, the CDR3 is TGTGCCAGCAGCTTAGATCACTGGGTGGGAGAGACCCAGTACTTC.

The rearrangement uses TRBV4-1 and TRBJ2-1; tentative D call: TRBD2 (6 bases). V was clipped by 3 bases and J by 7 bases, with 10 bases between them. The CDR3 has 13 residues. Germline CDR1 reads MGHRA; CDR2 reads YSYEKL. In DNA form, the CDR3 reads TGCGCCAGCAGCCATGGGGGGATAAATGAGCAGTTCTTC. Amino acid sequence: CASSHGGINEQFF.

This clonotype was seen only a few times. V is TRBV4-1 and J is TRBJ2-3; 10 bases are shared with TRBD2. Germline assignment: CDR1 MGHRA and CDR2 YSYEKL. The CDR3 runs to 17 residues. V gave up 0 bases and J gave up 6 bases; unmatched junction bases: 9. Here the CDR3 reads CASSQDSAGGPFDTQYF. Written as DNA, the CDR3 is TGCGCCAGCAGCCAAGATTCAGCGGGGGGGCCGTTTGATACGCAGTATTTT.

The chain employs TRBV5-6 and TRBJ1-2, with 7 bases lining up with TRBD1. CDR3 length equals 19 residues. The germline CDR1 and CDR2 sequences are SGHDT and YYEEEE. J was trimmed by 4 bases and V by 0 bases; bases with no gene match: 18. CDR3 in DNA: TGTGCCAGCAGCTTGGTAGGGTCGGACAGGAGGCCTCTGGGCTATGGCTACACCTTC. It codes for CASSLVGSDRRPLGYGYTF.

J is TRBJ1-3 and V is TRBV20-1; 8 bases line up with TRBD1. V trimming: 6 bases; J trimming: 3 bases; junction bases outside the gene matches: 7. The CDR3 spans 14 residues. Per germline, CDR1 DFQATT and CDR2 SNEGSKA (reference sequence). The CDR3 DNA sequence: TGCAGTGCCGAAACAGGGGGAGATGGAAACACCATATATTTT. Translation gives CSAETGGDGNTIYF.

As for this clonotype: With a much larger clone just one base away, this may be a read error. V and J are TRBV18 and TRBJ2-5, with D uncertain. The germline V gene encodes CDR1 KGHSH and CDR2 LQKENI. This CDR3 contains 13 residues. V was clipped by 2 bases and J by 1 base, with 5 bases between them. The CDR3 coding sequence is TGTGCCAGCTCACCAGATATCCAAGAGACCCAGTACTTC. Protein product: CASSPDIQETQYF.

V and J are TRBV20-1 and TRBJ1-5; TRBD1 might be the D (6 bases). The germline V gene has CDR1 DFQATT and CDR2 SNEGSKA (reference sequence). CDR3 size: 16 residues. Trimming cost V 0 bases and J 2 bases, with 14 bases left between them. The CDR3 spells CSARDEGGEGNQPQHF. The CDR3 region has the DNA TGCAGTGCTAGAGATGAGGGGGGCGAGGGCAATCAGCCCCAGCATTTT.

Notes on this clonotype: The final CDR3 position lacks the conserved phenylalanine or tryptophan, pointing to a likely read error. The gene calls are TRBV25-1 and TRBJ1-3; D not certain. Germline-derived CDR1 and CDR2 are MGHDK and SYGVNS. V shed 1 base and J shed 2 bases, with 6 bases lying between them. The CDR3 consists of 14 residues. The CDR3 region is CASSEFRPGNTIYC. In nucleotides, the CDR3 is TGTGCCAGCAGTGAATTTAGACCTGGAAACACCATATATTGT.

The CDR3 reads CASSLEVSSGVPDTQYF. The CDR3 DNA sequence: TGTGCCAGCAGCTTAGAGGTGTCTAGCGGGGTCCCAGATACGCAGTATTTT. The chain links TRBV11-2 to TRBJ2-3, with 9 bases that match TRBD2. The CDR3 has 17 amino acids. Germline V lookup: CDR1 SGHAT, CDR2 FQNNGV. The ends lost 0 bases at V and 4 bases at J; junction bases unmatched: 8. Based on the CDR3 plus reference TRBV11-2 and TRBJ2-3, the full variable domain is EAGVAQSPRYKIIEKRQSVAFWCNPISGHATLYWYQQILGQGPKLLIQFQNNGVVDDSQLPKDRFSAERLKGVDSTLKIQPAKLEDSAVYLCASSLEVSSGVPDTQYFGPGTRLTVL.

A few counts support this clonotype. The V and J genes are TRBV4-3 and TRBJ2-1, with a possible D match to TRBD2 (6 bases). CDR3 length: 16 residues. V was shortened by 3 bases and J by 4 bases, with 16 bases between the two germline ends. Germline loops: CDR1 LGHNA, CDR2 YSLEER. CDR3 amino acids: CASSQERLGSYNEQFF. The CDR3 DNA sequence: TGCGCCAGCAGCCAGGAACGACTAGGTTCATACAATGAGCAGTTCTTC.

Ten or more counts support this clonotype. The chain joins TRBV12-3 or TRBV12-4 to TRBJ1-5; weak D call: TRBD1 (5 bases). CDR3 size: 15 residues. The V end was cut by 5 bases, the J end by 0 bases, with 11 bases between. CDR3 in DNA: TGTGCCAGCAGTGGCCGGGGCGTTAGCAATCAGCCCCAGCATTTT. Translated, it gives CASSGRGVSNQPQHF.

Only a few counts were recorded for this clonotype. The chain employs TRBV29-1 and TRBJ2-7, with TRBD1 matching over 9 bases. The CDR3 contains 13 residues. Germline loops: CDR1 SQVTM, CDR2 ANQGSEA. J was trimmed by 7 bases and V by 0 bases; bases with no gene match: 4. The chain's CDR3 is CSVEDGTGSEQYF. The DNA for the CDR3 is TGCAGCGTTGAAGACGGGACAGGGTCGGAGCAGTACTTC.

The chain recombines TRBV6-2 or TRBV6-3 with TRBJ1-1; 7 bases match TRBD1. The V and J ends lost 5 bases and 0 bases, in that order; junction bases with no gene match: 6. The V gene's germline CDR1 is MNHEY and CDR2 SVGEGT. CDR3 length: 15 amino acids. Here the CDR3 reads CASSPGTDLNTEAFF. The CDR3 region has the DNA TGTGCCAGCAGTCCTGGGACAGACCTGAACACTGAAGCTTTCTTT.

There are many counts of this clonotype. This sequence joins TRBV6-1 and TRBJ2-1; TRBD2 matches 9 bases. Germline V gene sequence: CDR1 MNHNS, CDR2 SASEGT. This CDR3 contains 15 residues. V was clipped by 4 bases and J by 7 bases; unmatched bases: 8. The CDR3 is CASSASGGQVNEQFF. CDR3 nucleotides: TGTGCCAGCAGTGCCAGCGGGGGGCAGGTGAATGAGCAGTTCTTC.

This clonotype was counted only a few times. The chain combines TRBV20-1 with TRBJ1-1, with a tentative D call TRBD1 (6 bases). From germline, CDR1 is DFQATT and CDR2 SNEGSKA (reference sequence). The CDR3 runs to 13 residues. The ends were cut back, 6 bases at V and 2 bases at J, with 13 bases in the middle. The CDR3 bases are TGCAGTGCCACAGGGAAGTTTAACACTGAAGCTTTCTTT. This translates into CSATGKFNTEAFF.

V and J are TRBV14 and TRBJ2-7; D is undetermined. There are 13 residues in the CDR3. Trimming took 4 bases from V and 0 from J, leaving 7 bases between them. Germline lookup yields CDR1 SGHDN and CDR2 FVKESK. The CDR3 loop reads CASSRQDSYEQYV. The DNA of the CDR3 is TGTGCCAGCAGCCGTCAGGACTCCTACGAGCAGTACGTC.

The chain recombines TRBV18 with TRBJ1-5; D is uncertain. The length of the CDR3 is 16 residues. The germline gives CDR1 KGHSH, CDR2 LQKENI. V was cut by 2 bases and J by 2 bases, with 13 bases left in between. The CDR3 DNA reads as TGTGCCAGCTCACCAGAGGGATATAGCGGCAATCAGCCCCAGCATTTT. Translating it yields CASSPEGYSGNQPQHF.

This clonotype was observed at least ten times. V gene TRBV29-1 combines with J gene TRBJ2-2, with D possibly TRBD1 on 5 matching bases. There are 16 residues in the CDR3. V was shortened by 1 base and J by 0 bases, with 12 bases between the two germline ends. Germline-derived CDR1 and CDR2 are SQVTM and ANQGSEA. CDR3 sequence: CSVEVSSTANTGELFF. DNA for the CDR3: TGCAGCGTTGAAGTTTCATCGACAGCGAACACCGGGGAGCTGTTTTTT.

The chain recombines TRBV5-4 with TRBJ1-2; TRBD1 aligns across 7 bases. Per germline, CDR1 SGHNT and CDR2 YYREEE (reference sequence). V shed 5 bases, J shed 4 bases, and the junction held 2 bases outside the gene matches. CDR3 length: 12 amino acids. For the CDR3, the DNA is TGTGCCAGCAGTGGGACAGCCTATGGCTACACCTTC. It specifies CASSGTAYGYTF.

The rearrangement links TRBV12-3 or TRBV12-4 to TRBJ1-5; D ambiguous. V was clipped by 0 bases and J by 1 base, with 4 bases between them. The CDR3 length is 14 residues. The CDR3: CASSLARSNQPQHF. In DNA, the CDR3 is TGTGCCAGCAGTTTAGCGAGGAGCAATCAGCCCCAGCATTTT.